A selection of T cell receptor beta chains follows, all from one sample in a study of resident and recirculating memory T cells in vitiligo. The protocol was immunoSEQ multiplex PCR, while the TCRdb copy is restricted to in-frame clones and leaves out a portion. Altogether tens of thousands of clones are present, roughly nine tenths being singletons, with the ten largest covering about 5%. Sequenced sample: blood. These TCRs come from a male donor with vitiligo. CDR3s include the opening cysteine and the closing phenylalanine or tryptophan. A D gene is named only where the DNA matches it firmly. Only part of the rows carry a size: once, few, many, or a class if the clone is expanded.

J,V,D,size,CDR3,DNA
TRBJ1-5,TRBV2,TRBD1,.,CASRERQGYQPQHF,TGTGCCAGCAGGGAGAGACAGGGCTACCAGCCCCAGCATTTT
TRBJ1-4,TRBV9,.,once,CASSPDNYGEKLFF,TGTGCCAGCAGCCCAGACAATTATGGTGAAAAACTGTTTTTT
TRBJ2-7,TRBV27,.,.,CASSVPDRPSEQYF,TGTGCCAGCAGTGTACCGGACAGACCCAGCGAGCAGTACTTC
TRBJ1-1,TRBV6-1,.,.,CASTRLNTEAFF,TGTGCCAGCACGCGGCTGAACACTGAAGCTTTCTTT
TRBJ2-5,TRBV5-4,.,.,CASSSESLETQYF,TGTGCCAGCAGCTCCGAGAGTCTGGAGACCCAGTACTTC
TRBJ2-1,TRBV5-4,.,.,CASSPRADTRNNEQFF,TGTGCCAGCAGTCCTAGGGCTGACACTAGGAACAATGAGCAGTTCTTC
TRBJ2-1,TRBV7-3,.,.,CASSLAGEGIDNEQFF,TGTGCCAGCAGCTTAGCGGGCGAGGGTATAGATAATGAGCAGTTCTTC
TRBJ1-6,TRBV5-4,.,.,CASSSQGSPLHF,TGTGCCAGCAGCTCCCAGGGTTCACCCCTCCACTTT
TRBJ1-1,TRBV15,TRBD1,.,CATSSRDRGRNTEAFF,TGTGCCACCAGCAGCCGGGACAGGGGTAGAAACACTGAAGCTTTCTTT
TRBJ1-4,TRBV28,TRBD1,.,CASRPDRGSEKLFF,TGTGCCAGCAGACCTGACAGGGGTAGCGAAAAACTGTTTTTT
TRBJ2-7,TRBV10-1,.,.,CASSDAGGRYEQYF,TGCGCCAGCAGTGACGCTGGGGGGAGATACGAGCAGTACTTC
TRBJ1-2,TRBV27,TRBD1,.,CASSDTGGYGYTF,TGTGCCAGCAGTGATACAGGGGGCTATGGCTACACCTTC
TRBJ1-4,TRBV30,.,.,CAWSWTGDTEKLFF,TGTGCCTGGAGTTGGACCGGGGATACTGAAAAACTGTTTTTT
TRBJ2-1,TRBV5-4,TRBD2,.,CASSLPAGGRGREQFF,TGTGCCAGCAGCTTGCCGGCGGGAGGGCGGGGTCGTGAGCAGTTCTTC
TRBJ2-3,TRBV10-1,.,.,CASSAGIVGTQYF,TGCGCCAGCTCGGCCGGGATTGTGGGTACGCAGTATTTT
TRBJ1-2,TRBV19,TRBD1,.,CASRDRGRGYTF,TGTGCCAGTCGGGACAGGGGTCGTGGCTACACCTTC
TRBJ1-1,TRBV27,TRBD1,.,CASSSLGQGAAEAFF,TGTGCCAGCAGTTCCCTCGGACAGGGGGCCGCTGAAGCTTTCTTT
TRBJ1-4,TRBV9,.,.,CASSVGERGEKLFF,TGTGCCAGCAGCGTAGGGGAAAGGGGTGAAAAACTGTTTTTT
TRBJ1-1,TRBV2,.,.,CASVRQGNTEAFF,TGTGCCAGCGTTCGCCAGGGGAACACTGAAGCTTTCTTT
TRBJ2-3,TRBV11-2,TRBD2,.,CASSLEAGGQDTQYF,TGTGCCAGCAGCTTAGAGGCGGGAGGGCAAGATACGCAGTATTTT
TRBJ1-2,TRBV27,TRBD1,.,CASSFDRASNYGYTF,TGTGCCAGCAGTTTCGACAGGGCCTCAAACTATGGCTACACCTTC
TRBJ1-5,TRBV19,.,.,CASSGGGPQHF,TGTGCCAGTAGTGGGGGGGGGCCCCAGCATTTT
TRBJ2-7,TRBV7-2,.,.,CASSPQVTYEQYF,TGTGCCAGCAGCCCCCAGGTTACCTACGAGCAGTACTTC
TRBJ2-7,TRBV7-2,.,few,CASSTRQSYEQYF,TGTGCCAGCAGCACCAGACAGAGCTACGAGCAGTACTTC
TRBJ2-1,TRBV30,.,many,CAWSLDSLGHNEQFF,TGTGCCTGGAGTCTGGACAGCCTGGGACACAATGAGCAGTTCTTC
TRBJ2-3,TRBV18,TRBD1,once,CASSPPGQLTDTQYF,TGTGCCAGCTCACCTCCGGGACAGCTAACAGATACGCAGTATTTT
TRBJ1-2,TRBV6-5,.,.,CASSYSLDGGLGYTF,TGTGCCAGCAGTTACTCCCTGGACGGGGGGCTTGGCTACACCTTC
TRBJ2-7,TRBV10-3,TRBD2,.,CAISLAGAENEQYF,TGTGCCATCAGCCTAGCGGGAGCGGAGAACGAGCAGTACTTC
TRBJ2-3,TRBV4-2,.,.,CASSQGYLATDTQYF,TGTGCCAGCAGCCAAGGGTATTTGGCTACAGATACGCAGTATTTT
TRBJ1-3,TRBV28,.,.,CASSYIQGPHKSSSGNTIYF,TGTGCCAGCAGTTACATACAGGGACCCCACAAGTCCAGCTCTGGAAACACCATATATTTT
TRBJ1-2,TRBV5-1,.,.,CASSAGQYAYTF,TGCGCCAGCAGCGCAGGACAGTACGCCTACACCTTC
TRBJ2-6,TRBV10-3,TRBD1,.,CAIQGVSGANVLTF,TGTGCCATACAGGGGGTATCGGGGGCCAACGTCCTGACTTTC
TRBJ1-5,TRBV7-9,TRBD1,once,CASSDRGGQPQHF,TGTGCCAGCAGCGACAGGGGAGGACAGCCCCAGCATTTT
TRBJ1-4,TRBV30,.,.,CAWRGRSLNEKLFF,TGTGCCTGGCGAGGTCGCAGTCTTAATGAAAAACTGTTTTTT
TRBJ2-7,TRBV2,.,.,CASSYSYEQYF,TGTGCCAGCAGTTACTCCTACGAGCAGTACTTC
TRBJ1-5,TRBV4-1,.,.,CASSHKQGRHSNQPQHF,TGCGCCAGCAGCCACAAACAGGGACGCCATAGCAATCAGCCCCAGCATTTT
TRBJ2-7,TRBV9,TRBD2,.,CASSPLAGAFGEQYF,TGTGCCAGCAGCCCATTAGCGGGAGCGTTTGGCGAGCAGTACTTC
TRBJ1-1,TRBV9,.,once,CASTGLGDTEAFF,TGTGCCAGCACTGGGCTCGGGGACACTGAAGCTTTCTTT
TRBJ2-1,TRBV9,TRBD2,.,CASSSGTSAPNEQFF,TGTGCCAGCAGCTCCGGGACTAGCGCACCCAATGAGCAGTTCTTC
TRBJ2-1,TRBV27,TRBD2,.,CASGKGTSGQLNEQFF,TGTGCCAGCGGTAAAGGGACTAGCGGGCAACTCAATGAGCAGTTCTTC
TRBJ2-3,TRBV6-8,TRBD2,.,CASSYPILGGTQYF,TGTGCCAGCAGTTACCCTATATTGGGGGGGACGCAGTATTTT
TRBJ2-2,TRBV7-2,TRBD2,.,CASSFGGEDTGELFF,TGTGCCAGCAGCTTCGGGGGGGAGGACACCGGGGAGCTGTTTTTT
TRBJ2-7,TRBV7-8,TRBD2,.,CASSISGSSVYEQYF,TGTGCCAGCAGCATTAGCGGGAGCTCGGTCTACGAGCAGTACTTC
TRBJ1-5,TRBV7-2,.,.,CASSLGYGRQPQHF,TGTGCCAGCAGCTTAGGATACGGGAGACAGCCCCAGCATTTT
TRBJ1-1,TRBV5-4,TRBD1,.,CASSSRTGESTEAFF,TGTGCCAGCAGCTCACGGACAGGGGAAAGCACTGAAGCTTTCTTT
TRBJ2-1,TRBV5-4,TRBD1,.,CASRPTGGAYNEQFF,TGTGCCAGCAGACCGACAGGGGGCGCTTACAATGAGCAGTTCTTC
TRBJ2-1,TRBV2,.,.,CATHRGEGEQFF,TGTGCCACACATAGGGGGGAGGGTGAGCAGTTCTTC
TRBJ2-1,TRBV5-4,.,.,CASSLDSGEQFF,TGTGCCAGCAGCTTGGACTCGGGTGAGCAGTTCTTC